The clone carrying this T cell receptor beta chain has more than one count but fewer than ten. This sample was taken from a study of blood T cell repertoires in COVID-19. Trimming took off 5 bases at V and 1 base at J, with 14 bases between the two ends. This CDR3 spans 15 amino acids. Looked up from germline, CDR1 is LNHDA and CDR2 is SQIVND (reference sequence). Clones were sequenced by immunoSEQ multiplex PCR, and TCRdb holds only the in-frame ones, with some missing. The sample gives roughly 150,000 clones, roughly 80% of which show up once; about 0.58% is in the top ten. The sequence came from a man between 60 and 70 years old with acute or convalescent COVID-19. V and J are TRBV19 and TRBJ1-1; D call uncertain. The sample consisted of peripheral blood. This chain's CDR3 is CASSFLAPPNTEAFF. CDR3 nucleotides: TGTGCCAGTAGTTTCCTAGCCCCCCCGAACACTGAAGCTTTCTTT.